A selection of T cell receptor beta chains follows, all from one sample in a study of molecular identifiers for immune sequencing clone quantification. One entry per CDR3 protein, called by TCRdb with MiXCR from the PCR reads. The sample holds about 510,000 distinct CDR3 sequences, 20% to 25% seen once. Sequenced input: naive CD8+ T cells from blood, with Jurkat cell RNA spiked in. The receptors shown here come from a human donor in good health. Some libraries in this study had Jurkat cell RNA spiked in. CDR3s include the opening cysteine and the closing phenylalanine or tryptophan. The D gene is left open where the match is weak. Only some rows state a clone size, as once, few, many or a class for expanded clones.

v_call	j_call	d_call	clone_size	cdr3_nt	cdr3_aa
TRBV7-6	TRBJ1-1	-	-	TGTGCCAGCAGCTTCCGGCCAGACTCGAACACTGAAGCTTTCTTT	CASSFRPDSNTEAFF
TRBV4-1	TRBJ2-1	TRBD2	-	TGCGCCAGCAGCCCTCTACTAGCGTGGAATGAGCAGTTCTTC	CASSPLLAWNEQFF
TRBV6-5	TRBJ2-1	TRBD2	few	TGTGCCACCCGACTAGCGGGAAACAATGAGCAGTTCTTC	CATRLAGNNEQFF
TRBV15	TRBJ2-7	TRBD2	-	TGTGCCACCAGCAGAGAGTTGGGGACTAGCTACGAGCAGTACTTC	CATSRELGTSYEQYF
TRBV24-1	TRBJ2-1	TRBD1	many	TGTGCCACCAGTGATTTGAGCTCGACAGGGACACGAGGGGGTGAGCAGTTCTTC	CATSDLSSTGTRGGEQFF
TRBV10-2	TRBJ2-4	-	many	TGCGCCAGCAGTGAGGGGACCCTAGCCAAAAACATTCAGTACTTC	CASSEGTLAKNIQYF
TRBV9	TRBJ1-2	TRBD1	-	TGTGCCGGCAGCGCTGACACCGGGACAGCTAACTATGACTACACCTTC	CAGSADTGTANYDYTF
TRBV7-6	TRBJ2-1	-	few	TGTGCCAGCAGCTTAAGGCCCCTTGATGAGCAGTTCTTC	CASSLRPLDEQFF
TRBV24-1	TRBJ2-1	-	-	TGTGCCACCTGTAAAGATCTGTACAATGAGCAGTTCTTC	CATCKDLYNEQFF
TRBV7-9	TRBJ2-7	-	-	TGTGCCAGCAGCTCCCACAGCGAATACAACTACGAGCAGTACTTC	CASSSHSEYNYEQYF
TRBV4-1	TRBJ1-4	-	many	TGCGCCAGCAGCCCCGGGACATTACCAACTAATGAAAAACTGTTTTTT	CASSPGTLPTNEKLFF
TRBV6-4	TRBJ2-1	TRBD2	few	TGTGCCAGCAGTGACAAACTAGCGTTGGGGTTACATGAGCAGTTCTTC	CASSDKLALGLHEQFF
TRBV28	TRBJ2-7	TRBD2	-	TGTGCCAGCAGGGCTGGCGGGAGGAACTACGAGCAGTACTTC	CASRAGGRNYEQYF
TRBV4-3	TRBJ2-3	TRBD2	many	TGCGCCAGCAGCCAAGAAGGGGGACTAGCGGGCCCCCGGGATACGCAGTATTTT	CASSQEGGLAGPRDTQYF
TRBV25-1	TRBJ2-6	-	-	TGTGCCAGCAGTGAGGGGAACAGGTTGTTTGGGGCCAACGTCCTGACTTTC	CASSEGNRLFGANVLTF
TRBV3-2	TRBJ2-3	-	few	TGTGCCAGCAGCCACCGACCGAGCAGGTACACAGATACGCAGTATTTT	CASSHRPSRYTDTQYF
TRBV6-1	TRBJ1-4	TRBD1	many	TGTGCCAGCAGTGAAGATTGGTTCGGACAGGGTAATGAAAAACTGTTTTTT	CASSEDWFGQGNEKLFF
TRBV4-1	TRBJ2-3	-	few	TGCGCCAGCACCCCGTCTAGCGCCACAGATACGCAGTATTTT	CASTPSSATDTQYF
TRBV29-1	TRBJ2-2	-	many	TGCAGCGTACTATACGGGGAGCTGTTTTTT	CSVLYGELFF
TRBV12-3/TRBV12-4	TRBJ1-5	-	-	TGTGCCGGCAGTTTGGACAACTCTAATCAGCCCCAGCATTTT	CAGSLDNSNQPQHF
TRBV5-1	TRBJ1-1	-	many	TGCGCCAGCAGCTTGTTCGGCAGCACTGAAGCTTTCTTT	CASSLFGSTEAFF
TRBV12-3/TRBV12-4	TRBJ2-7	-	-	TGTGCCAGCACCATTAGGGGGTATAGCTCCTACGAGCAGTACTTC	CASTIRGYSSYEQYF
TRBV19	TRBJ2-5	TRBD2	-	TGTGCCAGTAGTATTGGGGGTCGAGCGGGAGGGTCGGCGGAGACCCAGTACTTC	CASSIGGRAGGSAETQYF
TRBV12-3/TRBV12-4	TRBJ1-2	-	-	TGTGCCAGCAGTTTCCAGGGTGGAGTATATGGCTACACCTTC	CASSFQGGVYGYTF
TRBV7-6	TRBJ2-7	-	many	TGTGCCAGCAGCCCTGGTGGGGGCTCCTACGAGCAGTACTTC	CASSPGGGSYEQYF
TRBV18	TRBJ1-5	-	-	TGTGCCAGCTCACCAGCTACAGGGTTCTCTCAGCCCCAGCATTTT	CASSPATGFSQPQHF
TRBV9	TRBJ1-5	-	few	TGTGCCAGCAGCCCCGACGGGACAAACAATCAGCCCCAGCATTTT	CASSPDGTNNQPQHF
TRBV6-6	TRBJ2-2	-	few	TGTGCCAGCAGTTACTCGGCGGCAGTCACGAACACCGGGGAGCTGTTTTTT	CASSYSAAVTNTGELFF
TRBV4-3	TRBJ1-1	TRBD1	few	TGCGCCAGCAGTGCCACAGGGGTCGAATTATTCACTGAAGCTTTCTTT	CASSATGVELFTEAFF
TRBV6-1	TRBJ2-3	TRBD1	-	TGTGCCAGCTCCGGCGACAGGGGAAAGGCTAGGGATACGCAGTATTTT	CASSGDRGKARDTQYF
TRBV6-5	TRBJ2-5	TRBD1	many	TGTGCCAGCAGTTACGCAGGGGGCGTTGAGACCCAGTACTTC	CASSYAGGVETQYF
TRBV27	TRBJ2-7	TRBD1	few	TGTGCCAGCCACAGGGGCGGAAGCTCCTACGAGCAGTACTTC	CASHRGGSSYEQYF
TRBV13	TRBJ2-7	-	few	TGTGCCAGCAGCGCGGGTCTCGGACAGACCTACGAGCAGTACTTC	CASSAGLGQTYEQYF
TRBV30	TRBJ2-1	TRBD2	few	TGTGCCTGGAGTGACCGAGCGGGGGGGGTGGATGAGCAGTTCTTC	CAWSDRAGGVDEQFF
TRBV13	TRBJ1-1	TRBD1	few	TGTGCCAGCAGCTTAGGTGGGACAGGGCCCACTGAAGCTTTCTTT	CASSLGGTGPTEAFF
TRBV5-1	TRBJ2-7	-	many	TGCGCCAGCAGCTCCGATATGTCCGGCGAGCAGTACTTC	CASSSDMSGEQYF
TRBV5-4	TRBJ1-1	-	many	TGTGCCAGCAGCTTGGATGGAGGTCAAAGCGTAGGCACTGAAGCTTTCTTT	CASSLDGGQSVGTEAFF
TRBV6-2/TRBV6-3	TRBJ2-1	-	-	TGTGCCAGCAGTTACATCGCCCCGGAGCAGTTCTTC	CASSYIAPEQFF
TRBV6-8	TRBJ2-3	TRBD2	many	TGTGCCAGCAGCATCTCAGGGTGGGCGGGAGCAGATACGCAGTATTTT	CASSISGWAGADTQYF
TRBV19	TRBJ1-1	-	few	TGTGCCAGTATCTTTGGAGGGACTGAAGCTTTCTTT	CASIFGGTEAFF
TRBV19	TRBJ1-2	TRBD1	few	TGTGCCAGTAGTAATAAGGACAGGGGAGAAGACTATGGCTACACCTTC	CASSNKDRGEDYGYTF
TRBV6-2/TRBV6-3	TRBJ2-2	TRBD2	-	TGTGCCAGCAGTTTTATCAGCGGGGGGAACACCGGGGAGCTGTTTTTT	CASSFISGGNTGELFF
TRBV7-9	TRBJ1-3	-	few	TGTGCCAGCAGCTTTTCCGGGGATGGAAACACCATATATTTT	CASSFSGDGNTIYF
TRBV10-1	TRBJ2-7	-	-	TGCGCCAGCGGTGGGGTCCCCGAGGGGGAGCAGTACTTC	CASGGVPEGEQYF
TRBV4-1	TRBJ1-5	TRBD1	-	TGCGCCAGCAGCCAAGACACGGGACAGGGAAAACAGCCCCAGCATTTT	CASSQDTGQGKQPQHF
TRBV7-8	TRBJ2-7	-	-	TGTGCCAGCAGCTTAGTGGCAGGGATCTATGAGCAGTACTTC	CASSLVAGIYEQYF